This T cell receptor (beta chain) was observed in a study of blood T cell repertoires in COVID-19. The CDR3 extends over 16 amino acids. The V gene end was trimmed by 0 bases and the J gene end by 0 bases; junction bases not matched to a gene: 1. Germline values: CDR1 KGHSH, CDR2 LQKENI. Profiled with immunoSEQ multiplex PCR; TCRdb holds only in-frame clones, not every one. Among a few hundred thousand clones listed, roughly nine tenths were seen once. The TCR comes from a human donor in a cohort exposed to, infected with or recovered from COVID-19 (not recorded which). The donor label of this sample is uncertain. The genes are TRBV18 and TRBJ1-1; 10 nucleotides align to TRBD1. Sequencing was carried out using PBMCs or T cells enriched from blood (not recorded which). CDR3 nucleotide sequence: TGTGCCAGCTCACCACCTGGGACAGGGGTGAACACTGAAGCTTTCTTT. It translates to CASSPPGTGVNTEAFF.